This TCR beta chain was obtained from a study of cytomegalovirus exposure and HLA in healthy donors. V shed 1 base and J 5 bases; nucleotides not matched to a gene: 13. The germline V gene encodes CDR1 SGHRS and CDR2 YFSETQ. This CDR3 is built from 18 residues. Whole-study results and caveats: In vitro testing confirmed a few CMV-associated chains as specific for CMV antigens. The study designated 150 or so TCR beta chains cytomegalovirus-associated.

The primer mix had 60 Vbeta and 13 Jbeta primers. This table comes from immunoSEQ multiplex PCR, and its TCRdb copy is limited to in-frame clones, with some not included. The table shows approximately 85,000 clones, with around 80% occurring only once. As to this clone: What it binds is not known.

Sample: PBMCs. This clonotype was sampled from a man aged 25 to 40 in good health and CMV-seronegative. V and J are TRBV5-1 and TRBJ2-1; TRBD1 agrees at 9 bases. The chain's CDR3 is CASSLYVGRGTGNNEQFF. The DNA of the CDR3 is TGCGCCAGCAGCTTGTACGTTGGAAGAGGGACAGGGAACAATGAGCAGTTCTTC. The full variable domain, completed using reference TRBV5-1 and TRBJ2-1, is KAGVTQTPRYLIKTRGQQVTLSCSPISGHRSVSWYQQTPGQGLQFLFEYFSETQRNKGNFPGRFSGRQFSNSRSEMNVSTLELGDSALYLCASSLYVGRGTGNNEQFFGPGTRLTVL.